The rows below give T cell receptor beta chains drawn from one sample of a study of blood T cell repertoires in COVID-19. TCRdb's table, derived via immunoSEQ multiplex PCR, lists solely in-frame clones and lacks some. The table lists roughly 150,000 clones, approximately 86% of them singletons. Input material: peripheral blood. Receptors were obtained from an elderly woman with COVID-19, enrolled during active disease. The CDR3 runs from the conserved cysteine through the conserved F or W. The D gene is left open where the match is weak. Clone size is given for some rows only: seen once, a few or many times, or a class if the clone is expanded.

clone_size	j_call	v_call	d_call	cdr3_aa	cdr3_nt
.	TRBJ1-2	TRBV28	.	CASSRPGTLNQGYTF	TGTGCCAGCAGCAGACCCGGGACACTCAACCAGGGCTACACCTTC
.	TRBJ1-5	TRBV30	TRBD1	CAWSPSDRTSQPQHF	TGTGCCTGGAGTCCATCGGACAGGACTTCCCAGCCCCAGCATTTT
.	TRBJ2-2	TRBV9	TRBD2	CASSVTAGGGNTGELFF	TGTGCCAGCAGCGTTACAGCGGGAGGAGGGAACACCGGGGAGCTGTTTTTT
few	TRBJ1-2	TRBV5-1	.	CASRVVRGSGYTF	TGCGCCAGCAGAGTGGTCAGGGGAAGCGGCTACACCTTC
.	TRBJ1-1	TRBV7-9	.	CASSLVEFLNTEAFF	TGTGCCAGCAGCTTAGTCGAGTTCTTGAACACTGAAGCTTTCTTT
few	TRBJ1-4	TRBV9	TRBD1	CASSPRSRQGYEKLFF	TGTGCCAGCAGCCCCCGGTCCCGACAGGGTTATGAAAAACTGTTTTTT
.	TRBJ2-1	TRBV3-1/TRBV3-2	TRBD2	CASSQDWASGNEQFF	TGTGCCAGCAGCCAAGATTGGGCTAGCGGCAATGAGCAGTTCTTC
once	TRBJ1-6	TRBV5-6	TRBD1	CASSLGGQAALNSPLHF	TGTGCCAGCAGCTTGGGGGGACAGGCAGCCCTTAATTCACCCCTCCACTTT
.	TRBJ2-7	TRBV28	TRBD2	CATTLGGNYEQYF	TGTGCCACCACTCTGGGGGGGAACTACGAGCAGTACTTC
few	TRBJ2-1	TRBV19	.	CASSIFGGSSGYEQFF	TGTGCCAGTAGTATATTTGGCGGGTCCTCCGGGTATGAGCAGTTCTTC
.	TRBJ2-7	TRBV28	TRBD2	CASSRQGSGSQDEQYF	TGTGCCAGCAGTAGACAGGGTAGCGGGAGTCAGGACGAGCAGTACTTC
.	TRBJ1-1	TRBV4-3	.	CASSQVGGGYTEAFF	TGCGCCAGCAGCCAAGTTGGGGGCGGGTACACTGAAGCTTTCTTT
.	TRBJ1-2	TRBV18	.	CASSPPQGGYTF	TGTGCCAGCTCACCACCCCAGGGCGGCTACACCTTC
.	TRBJ2-1	TRBV6-4	TRBD2	CASSELAGFNEQFF	TGTGCCAGCAGTGAATTAGCGGGATTCAATGAGCAGTTCTTC
few	TRBJ2-1	TRBV3-1/TRBV3-2	TRBD2	CASSQVGGAGAGDEQFF	TGTGCCAGCAGCCAAGTCGGGGGGGCGGGAGCCGGGGATGAGCAGTTCTTC
.	TRBJ2-5	TRBV14	.	CASSQRGNQETQYF	TGTGCCAGCAGCCAAAGAGGCAACCAAGAGACCCAGTACTTC
.	TRBJ2-5	TRBV9	.	CASSVGGYQETQYF	TGTGCCAGCAGCGTAGGAGGGTACCAAGAGACCCAGTACTTC
.	TRBJ1-1	TRBV27	TRBD1	CASRAEGANTEAFF	TGTGCCAGCAGAGCCGAGGGGGCGAACACTGAAGCTTTCTTT
once	TRBJ1-6	TRBV15	.	CATSRAGTANSPLHF	TGTGCCACCAGCAGAGCCGGGACTGCTAATTCACCCCTCCACTTT
.	TRBJ2-7	TRBV3-1/TRBV3-2	.	CASSQVSFDYEQYF	TGTGCCAGCAGCCAAGTGAGCTTCGACTACGAGCAGTACTTC
.	TRBJ2-5	TRBV6-2/TRBV6-3	.	CASSYSGSGGTQYF	TGTGCCAGCAGTTACTCGGGGTCTGGAGGGACCCAGTACTTC